A single T cell receptor (beta chain) is shown here with its context. Its specificity is unknown. The ends lost 2 bases at V and 5 bases at J; junction bases unmatched: 13. The CDR3 has 17 residues. CDR1 and CDR2 (germline): PRHDT, FYEKMQ (reference sequence). The sequenced template was cDNA made from the entire isolated RNA. The data were produced by immunoSEQ multiplex PCR, yet TCRdb's version contains in-frame clones alone and is incomplete. The sample lists more than 50,000 clones; about 61% were seen once. This sample was included in a study of beta chain features in type 1 diabetes. Overall study findings and caveats: Overrepresentation of cells with high TCR expression could result from cDNA sequencing. No resolution was reached here on whether HLA type influences TCRB rearrangement.

What was sequenced was Tregs from blood. This receptor was taken from a woman in her late teens or twenties in good health. The chain recombines TRBV13 with TRBJ2-5, with 8 bases that match TRBD1. This chain's CDR3 is CASSLRFVQGAWETQYF. The CDR3 nucleotides are TGTGCCAGCAGCTTACGCTTTGTGCAGGGGGCGTGGGAGACCCAGTACTTC.